These 9 T cell receptor beta chains were all obtained from the same sample, sequenced in a study of blood T cell repertoires in COVID-19. Profiling relied on immunoSEQ multiplex PCR, and the TCRdb table lists in-frame clones only, not all of them. The sample has approximately 250,000 clones, around nine tenths seen once. The source material was PBMCs or T cells enriched from blood (not recorded which). The receptors were sampled from a woman in her twenties or thirties who had recovered from COVID-19.

V usage is TRBV19 and J usage is TRBJ2-2; 8 nucleotides match TRBD1. This CDR3 comprises 14 residues. V was pared by 7 bases and J by 7 bases, with 8 bases of the junction left unmatched. Per the germline V gene, CDR1 is LNHDA and CDR2 is SQIVND (reference sequence). The CDR3 region is CASTPDREVGELFF. CDR3 DNA sequence: TGTGCCAGTACTCCGGACAGGGAAGTCGGGGAGCTGTTTTTT. The whole variable domain, remainder taken from reference TRBV19 and TRBJ2-2, is DGGITQSPKYLFRKEGQNVTLSCEQNLNHDAMYWYRQDPGQGLRLIYYSQIVNDFQKGDIAEGYSVSREKKESFPLTVTSAQKNPTAFYLCASTPDREVGELFFGEGSRLTVL.

The chain is built from TRBV19 and TRBJ1-1; 8 bases are a match to TRBD1. This CDR3 comprises 13 residues. The germline gives CDR1 LNHDA, CDR2 SQIVND (reference sequence). V was clipped by 4 bases and J by 9 bases; unmatched bases: 7. The CDR3 loop reads CASSTDRESQAFF. The CDR3 coding sequence is TGTGCCAGTAGTACGGACAGGGAGTCGCAAGCTTTCTTT.

CDR3 protein: CASSSGGSVGAQYF. CDR3 DNA sequence: TGTGCCAGCAGCTCAGGGGGGTCCGTGGGGGCCCAGTACTTC. This chain connects TRBV6-5 to TRBJ2-5; possible D gene TRBD1, 7 bases. Germline V gene data show CDR1 as MNHEY and CDR2 as SVGAGI. The CDR3 is 14 residues long. Trimming left V 6 bases short and J 9 bases short, with 20 bases between.

This chain links TRBV30 with TRBJ2-7; 7 bases fit TRBD2. The CDR3 length is 11 residues. The trim removed 5 bases at V and 7 bases at J, leaving 5 bases unmatched. Germline V CDR1 and CDR2: GTSNPN, SVGIG (reference sequence). The CDR3 region has the DNA TGTGCCTGGGGGACTAACTTGGAGCAGTACTTC. Its protein product is CAWGTNLEQYF.

Comments on this clone: The sample contains more than one DNA sequence encoding this CDR3. V is TRBV2 and J is TRBJ2-2; perhaps TRBD2 as D (5 bases). The CDR3 length is 14 residues. V lost 6 bases, J lost 2 bases, and 10 bases lay in between. Germline CDR1 SNHLY, CDR2 FYNNEI. This CDR3 reads CASRRGSNTGELFF. DNA of the CDR3: TGTGCCAGCAGAAGAGGGAGTAACACCGGGGAGCTGTTTTTT.

The chain is built from TRBV4-2 and TRBJ2-2; 8 bases match TRBD2. The V gene's germline CDR1 is LGHNA and CDR2 YNFKEQ. V shed 5 bases and J 5 bases; nucleotides not matched to a gene: 10. There are 16 residues in the CDR3. The CDR3 sequence: CASSTLGVAGTGELFF. Here the CDR3 DNA reads TGTGCCAGCAGCACTCTAGGGGTAGCGGGAACCGGGGAGCTGTTTTTT.

The genes are TRBV28 and TRBJ1-5, with 8 bases that match TRBD1. This CDR3 spans 13 amino acids. The V segment lost 10 bases and the J segment 7 bases; nucleotides outside the gene matches: 9. The V gene's germline CDR1 is MDHEN and CDR2 SYDVKM. As DNA, the CDR3 is TGTGCCATCAGGGGGCTCATGCTCCAGCCCCAGCATTTT. This gives the protein CAIRGLMLQPQHF.

V is TRBV7-8 and J is TRBJ1-3; 8 positions match TRBD1. CDR1 is SGHVS and CDR2 is FQNEAQ in the germline V gene. V was pared by 5 bases and J by 2 bases, with 17 bases of the junction left unmatched. The CDR3 consists of 19 residues. The CDR3 sequence is CASSRDRQGFGVTGNTIYF. The CDR3 bases are TGTGCCAGCAGCCGAGACCGACAGGGGTTTGGGGTAACTGGAAACACCATATATTTT.

The chain couples TRBV7-6 to TRBJ1-2; TRBD1 is a possible D gene (6 bases). The CDR3 loop spans 14 amino acids. Germline values: CDR1 SGHVS, CDR2 FNYEAQ. Trimming removed 5 bases at V and 3 bases at J, with 13 bases between. The CDR3 loop reads CASSPDSGDYGYTF. CDR3 sequence (DNA): TGTGCCAGCAGCCCGGACAGTGGGGACTATGGCTACACCTTC.